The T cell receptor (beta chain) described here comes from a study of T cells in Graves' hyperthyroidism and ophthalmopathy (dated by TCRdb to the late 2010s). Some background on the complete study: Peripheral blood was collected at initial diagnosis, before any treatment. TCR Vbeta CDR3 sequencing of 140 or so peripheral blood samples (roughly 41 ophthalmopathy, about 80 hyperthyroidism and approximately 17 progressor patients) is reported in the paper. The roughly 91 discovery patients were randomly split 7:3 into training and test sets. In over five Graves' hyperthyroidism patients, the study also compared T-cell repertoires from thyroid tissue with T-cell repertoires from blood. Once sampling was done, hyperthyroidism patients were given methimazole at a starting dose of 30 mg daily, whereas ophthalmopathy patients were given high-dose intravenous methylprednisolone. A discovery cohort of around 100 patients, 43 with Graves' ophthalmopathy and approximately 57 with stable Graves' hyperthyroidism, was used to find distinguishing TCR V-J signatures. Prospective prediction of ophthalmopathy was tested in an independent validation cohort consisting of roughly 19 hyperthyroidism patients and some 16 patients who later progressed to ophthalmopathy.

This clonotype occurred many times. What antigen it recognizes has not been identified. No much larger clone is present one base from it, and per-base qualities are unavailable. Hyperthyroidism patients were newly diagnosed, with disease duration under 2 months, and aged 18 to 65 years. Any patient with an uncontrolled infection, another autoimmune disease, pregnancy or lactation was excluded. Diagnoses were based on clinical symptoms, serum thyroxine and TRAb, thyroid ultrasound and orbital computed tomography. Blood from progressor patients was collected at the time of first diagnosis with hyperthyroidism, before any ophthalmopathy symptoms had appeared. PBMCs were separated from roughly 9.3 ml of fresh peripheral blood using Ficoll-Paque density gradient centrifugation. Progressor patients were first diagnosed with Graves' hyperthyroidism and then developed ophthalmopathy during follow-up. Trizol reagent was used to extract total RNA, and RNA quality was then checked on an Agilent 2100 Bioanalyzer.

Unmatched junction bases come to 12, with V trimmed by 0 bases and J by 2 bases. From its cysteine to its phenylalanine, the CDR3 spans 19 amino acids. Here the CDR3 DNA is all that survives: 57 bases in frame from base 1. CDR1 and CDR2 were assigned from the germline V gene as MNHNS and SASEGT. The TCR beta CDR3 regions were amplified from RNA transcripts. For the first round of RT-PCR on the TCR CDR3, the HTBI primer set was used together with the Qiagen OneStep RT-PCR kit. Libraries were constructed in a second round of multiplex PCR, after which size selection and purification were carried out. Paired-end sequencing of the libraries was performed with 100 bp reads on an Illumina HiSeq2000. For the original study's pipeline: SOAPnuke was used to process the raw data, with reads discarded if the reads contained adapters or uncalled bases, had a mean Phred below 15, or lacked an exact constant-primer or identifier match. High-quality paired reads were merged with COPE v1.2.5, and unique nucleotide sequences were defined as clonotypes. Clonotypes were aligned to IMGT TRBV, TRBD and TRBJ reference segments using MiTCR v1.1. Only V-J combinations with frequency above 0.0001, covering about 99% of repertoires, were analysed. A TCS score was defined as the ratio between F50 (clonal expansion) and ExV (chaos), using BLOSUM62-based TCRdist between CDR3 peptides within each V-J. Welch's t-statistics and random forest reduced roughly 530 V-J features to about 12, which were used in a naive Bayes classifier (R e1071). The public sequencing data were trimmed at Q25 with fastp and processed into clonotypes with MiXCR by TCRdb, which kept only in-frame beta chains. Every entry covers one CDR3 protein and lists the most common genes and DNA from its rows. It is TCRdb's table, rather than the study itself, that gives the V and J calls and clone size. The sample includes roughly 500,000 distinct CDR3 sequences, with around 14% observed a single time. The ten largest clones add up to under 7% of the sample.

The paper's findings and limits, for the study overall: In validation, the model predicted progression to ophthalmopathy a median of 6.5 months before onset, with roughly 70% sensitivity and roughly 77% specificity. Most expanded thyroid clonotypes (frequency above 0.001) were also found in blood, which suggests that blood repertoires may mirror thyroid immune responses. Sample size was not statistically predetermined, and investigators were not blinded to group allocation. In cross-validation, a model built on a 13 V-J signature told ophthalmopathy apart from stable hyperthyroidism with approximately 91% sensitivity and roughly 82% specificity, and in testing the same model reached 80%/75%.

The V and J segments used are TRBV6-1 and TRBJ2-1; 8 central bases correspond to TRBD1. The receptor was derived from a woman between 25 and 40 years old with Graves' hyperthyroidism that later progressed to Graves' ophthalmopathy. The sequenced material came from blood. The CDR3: CASSEAFSRDRTPYNEQFF. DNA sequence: TGTGCCAGCAGTGAAGCCTTCTCCCGGGACAGGACACCCTACAATGAGCAGTTCTTC.